The 13 T cell receptor beta chains in this list originate from one sample, sequenced in a study of T cell changes during pregnancy in multiple sclerosis. The repertoire was sequenced with immunoSEQ multiplex PCR; TCRdb's copy has only in-frame clones and lacks some. The table lists 100,000 to 130,000 clones, roughly 90% of them singletons. The sample was peripheral blood, taken in the third trimester of pregnancy. The source is a female donor in good health, enrolled as a control in a pregnancy study.

The chain links TRBV2 to TRBJ2-5; 9 bases fit TRBD1. The V and J ends lost 7 bases and 3 bases, in that order; junction bases with no gene match: 6. This CDR3 has 14 amino acids. CDR1 is SNHLY, CDR2 FYNNEI, per germline. The CDR3 spells CASNAGTGKETQYF. The CDR3 region has the DNA TGTGCCAGCAATGCCGGGACAGGGAAAGAGACCCAGTACTTC.

The chain couples TRBV4-2 to TRBJ2-2; no definite D call. V lost 3 bases to trimming and J lost 9 bases, with 17 bases between them. The CDR3 totals 15 residues. Germline-derived CDR1 and CDR2 are LGHNA and YNFKEQ. The CDR3 protein is CASSHDLGVRRELFF. CDR3 sequence (DNA): TGTGCCAGCAGCCACGACCTAGGCGTTCGCAGGGAGCTGTTTTTT.

The V call is TRBV6-1, the J call TRBJ1-3; D is uncertain. Trimming removed 8 bases from V and 0 bases from J, with 5 bases in between. This CDR3 comprises 12 residues. Germline V CDR1 and CDR2: MNHNS, SASEGT. DNA of the CDR3: TGTGCCAGCCAGGCCTCTGGAAACACCATATATTTT. Protein sequence: CASQASGNTIYF.

The chain uses TRBV19 and TRBJ2-2; 10 bases fit TRBD2. The junction had 9 bases not matched to a gene; V was cut back by 5 bases and J by 6 bases. The CDR3 is 16 residues long. Germline CDR1 is LNHDA and CDR2 is SQIVND (reference sequence). CDR3 loop: CASSARSGTSAGELFF. DNA for the CDR3: TGTGCCAGTAGTGCGCGTTCCGGGACTAGCGCCGGGGAGCTGTTTTTT.

This chain's CDR3 is CASSLRTSGAYYEQYF. CDR3 sequence (DNA): TGTGCCAGCAGTCTTCGGACTAGCGGGGCCTACTACGAGCAGTACTTC. The chain couples TRBV27 to TRBJ2-7; 12 bases align to TRBD2. CDR3 length equals 16 residues. With 5 bases clipped from V and 3 bases from J, the junction kept 8 bases outside the gene matches. The germline gives CDR1 MNHEY, CDR2 SMNVEV (reference sequence).

This chain uses TRBV27 with TRBJ1-2; D is perhaps TRBD1 (6 bases). The CDR3 has 14 amino acids. Trimming cost V 4 bases and J 8 bases, with 17 bases left between them. Per the germline V gene, CDR1 is MNHEY and CDR2 is SMNVEV (reference sequence). In DNA, the CDR3 is TGTGCCAGCAGTTCTTTTCAGGGGTTGAGGGGCTACACCTTC. This encodes CASSSFQGLRGYTF.

V and J are TRBV9 and TRBJ1-6; TRBD1 aligns across 8 bases. This CDR3 is built from 14 residues. The trim removed 3 bases at V and 10 bases at J, leaving 6 bases unmatched. Germline values: CDR1 SGDLS, CDR2 YYNGEE. CDR3 protein: CASSEDRERSPLHF. The CDR3 DNA reads TGTGCCAGCAGCGAGGACAGGGAAAGATCACCCCTCCACTTT.

V usage is TRBV6-5 and J usage is TRBJ1-2; the D gene is possibly TRBD1 (5 bases). CDR3 length: 15 residues. The ends were cut back, 5 bases at V and 5 bases at J, with 18 bases in the middle. Germline V gene sequence: CDR1 MNHEY, CDR2 SVGAGI. As DNA, the CDR3 is TGTGCCAGCAGTGGGAGGGGCGGTCCCATATATGGCTACACCTTC. Translating it yields CASSGRGGPIYGYTF.

The chain has TRBV7-2 and TRBJ1-2; TRBD1 agrees at 10 bases. Germline CDR1 SGHTA, CDR2 FQGNSA. V lost 5 bases, J lost 6 bases, and 12 bases stayed unmatched. This CDR3 comprises 16 residues. The CDR3 DNA reads TGTGCCAGCAGCCCCAGACAGGGGGCGCCGTCAAATGGCTACACCTTC. Its translation is CASSPRQGAPSNGYTF.

The chain is built from TRBV11-2 and TRBJ1-5; unclear D gene. V lost 5 bases, J lost 8 bases, and 19 bases lay in between. Germline loops: CDR1 SGHAT, CDR2 FQNNGV. This CDR3 region has 15 residues. The chain's CDR3 is CASSRSLGPSEPQHF. The CDR3 DNA follows: TGTGCCAGCAGCCGATCGTTGGGCCCCTCTGAGCCCCAGCATTTT. The variable domain in full, with the rest retrieved from reference TRBV11-2 and TRBJ1-5, is EAGVAQSPRYKIIEKRQSVAFWCNPISGHATLYWYQQILGQGPKLLIQFQNNGVVDDSQLPKDRFSAERLKGVDSTLKIQPAKLEDSAVYLCASSRSLGPSEPQHFGDGTRLSIL.

The chain employs TRBV11-1 and TRBJ2-7; 10 nucleotides match TRBD1. Trimming cost V 3 bases and J 3 bases; bases outside gene matches: 5. This CDR3 is built from 15 residues. Germline CDR1 and CDR2: SGHAT and FQDESV (reference sequence). Here the CDR3 reads CASSLNRDRGYEQYF. Written as DNA, the CDR3 is TGTGCCAGCAGCTTGAACCGGGACAGGGGCTACGAGCAGTACTTC.

The chain is built from TRBV19 and TRBJ2-2; 8 bases fit TRBD2. The CDR3 covers 15 residues. Germline values: CDR1 LNHDA, CDR2 SQIVND (reference sequence). The V segment lost 9 bases and the J segment 7 bases; nucleotides outside the gene matches: 13. CDR3 residues: CASNSIAGTSGELFF. DNA of the CDR3: TGTGCCAGCAATAGTATAGCAGGGACTAGCGGGGAGCTGTTTTTT.

V and J are TRBV7-2 and TRBJ1-1; the match to TRBD1 covers 7 bases. This CDR3 region has 14 residues. Germline CDR1 SGHTA, CDR2 FQGNSA. J lost 4 bases, V lost 3 bases, and 5 bases had no gene match. The CDR3 loop reads CASSFTTGFTEAFF. As DNA, the CDR3 is TGTGCCAGCAGCTTTACGACAGGGTTCACTGAAGCTTTCTTT.